This T cell receptor beta chain derives from a study of CD8 T cells in ankylosing spondylitis. TCRdb re-derived calls from the 5' RACE reads in MiXCR, one entry per CDR3 protein. This table holds under 120,000 distinct CDR3 sequences, less than 25% found once. Germline V CDR1 and CDR2: SGHVS, FNYEAQ. Trimming stripped 1 base from V and 7 bases from J, with 13 bases between. The CDR3 extends over 15 amino acids. This clonotype was sampled from a male donor with ankylosing spondylitis. The sample comprised synovial fluid, either unsorted or a sorted T cell fraction (not recorded which). The chain combines TRBV7-6 with TRBJ2-2, with a tentative D call TRBD1 (5 bases). The CDR3 DNA sequence: TGTGCCAGCAGCTTAGGCAGGGTTGTAGGCGGGGAGCTGTTTTTT. Its translation: CASSLGRVVGGELFF.